These T cell receptor beta chains were read from a single sample in a study of blood T cell repertoires in COVID-19. Only in-frame clones appear in the TCRdb table, and some are missing; sequencing was by immunoSEQ multiplex PCR. The repertoire consists of 70,000 to 90,000 clones, with 75% to 85% occurring once and the leading ten covering 24%. The sequenced sample was peripheral blood. The receptors shown here come from a human donor in a cohort sampled during active COVID-19. The CDR3 runs from the conserved cysteine through the conserved F or W. Each record gives: clone size, V gene, J gene, D gene, CDR3 DNA, CDR3 protein. The D gene is left open where the match is weak. Part of the rows lack a size; the others show once, few, many or a class for expanded clones.

.	TRBV5-1	TRBJ2-6	TRBD1	TGCGCCAGCAGTATCCTCGGGACAGGGATCTCTGGGGCCAACGTCCTGACTTTC	CASSILGTGISGANVLTF
.	TRBV5-1	TRBJ2-1	.	TGCGCCAGCAGCCCCCTCCCTTCCTACAATGAGCAGTTCTTC	CASSPLPSYNEQFF
once	TRBV18	TRBJ2-2	TRBD2	TGTGCCAGCTCACCACCGGGACTAGCGGGAGTTGGCACCGGGGAGCTGTTTTTT	CASSPPGLAGVGTGELFF
.	TRBV6-5	TRBJ1-5	.	TGTGCCAGCAGTAGAGACAGGAGCAATCAGCCCCAGCATTTT	CASSRDRSNQPQHF
many	TRBV29-1	TRBJ2-7	.	TGCAGCGTGGGGCTGGGAGGATACGAGCAGTACTTC	CSVGLGGYEQYF
.	TRBV6-5	TRBJ1-2	.	TGTGCCAGCACGGAGTACAGGGTGGGTGGCTACACCTTC	CASTEYRVGGYTF
.	TRBV5-1	TRBJ2-7	TRBD2	TGCGCCAGCAGCTTGGCCCCTAGCGGGAGTTTCTACGAGCAGTACTTC	CASSLAPSGSFYEQYF
.	TRBV4-1	TRBJ2-1	.	TGCGCCAGCAGCCAGCAAGAGGTAGGGCAGTTCTTC	CASSQQEVGQFF
.	TRBV5-1	TRBJ2-7	.	TGCGCCAGCAGCTTGACAGGCCTGGTGTCCTACGAGCAGTACTTC	CASSLTGLVSYEQYF
.	TRBV7-2	TRBJ2-3	.	TGTGCCAGCAGCTTAGGGGCAGGGGCACGGTCAGATACGCAGTATTTT	CASSLGAGARSDTQYF
.	TRBV29-1	TRBJ2-5	.	TGCAGCTGCCGGGCGTCGGCGGGCGAGACCCAGTACTTC	CSCRASAGETQYF
.	TRBV3-1/TRBV3-2	TRBJ1-2	.	TGTGCCAGCAGCCGCCAGGGGAACTATGGCTACACCTTC	CASSRQGNYGYTF